This T cell receptor beta chain was identified during a study of control samples from healthy donors and cancer patients. In this sample, this clone turned up a few times. Profiled with immunoSEQ multiplex PCR; TCRdb holds only in-frame clones, not every one. The table has roughly 100,000 clones, around 89% seen once. The germline V gene encodes CDR1 KGHDR and CDR2 SFDVKD. This CDR3 is built from 14 residues. The V end was cut by 7 bases, the J end by 3 bases, with 11 bases between. The source material was blood. This chain uses TRBV24-1 with TRBJ2-2; either TRBD1 or TRBD2 may supply D (5 bases each). The receptor comes from a man aged 30 to 39 in good health. CDR3 bases: TGTGCCACCAGGGGGACGGGTGACACCGGGGAGCTGTTTTTT. It translates to CATRGTGDTGELFF.